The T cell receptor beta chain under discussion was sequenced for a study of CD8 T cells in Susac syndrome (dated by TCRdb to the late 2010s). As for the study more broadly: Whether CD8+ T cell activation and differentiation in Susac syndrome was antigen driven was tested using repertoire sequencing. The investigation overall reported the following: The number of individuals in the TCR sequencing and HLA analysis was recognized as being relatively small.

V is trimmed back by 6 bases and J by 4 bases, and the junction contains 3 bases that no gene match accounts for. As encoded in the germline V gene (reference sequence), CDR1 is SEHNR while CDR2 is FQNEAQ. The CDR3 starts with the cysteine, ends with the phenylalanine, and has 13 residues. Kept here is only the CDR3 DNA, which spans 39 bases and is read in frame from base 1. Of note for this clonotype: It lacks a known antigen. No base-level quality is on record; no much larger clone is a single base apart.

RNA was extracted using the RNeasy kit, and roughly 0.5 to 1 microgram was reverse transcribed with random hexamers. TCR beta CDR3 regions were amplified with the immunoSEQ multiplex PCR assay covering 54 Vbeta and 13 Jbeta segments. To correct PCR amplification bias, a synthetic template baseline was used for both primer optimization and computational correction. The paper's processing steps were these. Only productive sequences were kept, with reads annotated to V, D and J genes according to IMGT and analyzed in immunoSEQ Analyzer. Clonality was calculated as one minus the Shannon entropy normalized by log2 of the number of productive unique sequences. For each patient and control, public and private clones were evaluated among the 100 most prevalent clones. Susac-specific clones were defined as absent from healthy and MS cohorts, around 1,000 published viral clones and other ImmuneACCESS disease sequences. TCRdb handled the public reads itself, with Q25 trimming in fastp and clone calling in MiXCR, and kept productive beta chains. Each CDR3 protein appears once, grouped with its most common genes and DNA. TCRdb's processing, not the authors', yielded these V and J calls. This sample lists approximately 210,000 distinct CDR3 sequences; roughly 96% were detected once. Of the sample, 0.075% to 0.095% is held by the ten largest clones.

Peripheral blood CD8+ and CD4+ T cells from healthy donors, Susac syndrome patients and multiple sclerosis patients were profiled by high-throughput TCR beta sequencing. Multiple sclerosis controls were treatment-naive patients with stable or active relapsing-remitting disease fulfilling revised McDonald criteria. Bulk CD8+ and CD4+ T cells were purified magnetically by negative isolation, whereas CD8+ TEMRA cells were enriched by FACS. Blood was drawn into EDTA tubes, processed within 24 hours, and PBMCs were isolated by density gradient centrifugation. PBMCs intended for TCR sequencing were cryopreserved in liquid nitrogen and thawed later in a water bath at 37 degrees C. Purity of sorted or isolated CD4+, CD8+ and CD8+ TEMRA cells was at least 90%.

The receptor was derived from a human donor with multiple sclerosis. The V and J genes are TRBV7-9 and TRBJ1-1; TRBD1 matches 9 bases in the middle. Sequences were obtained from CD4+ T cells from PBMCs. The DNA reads TGTGCCAGCAGTTGGACAGGGGCCACTGAAGCTTTCTTT. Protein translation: CASSWTGATEAFF. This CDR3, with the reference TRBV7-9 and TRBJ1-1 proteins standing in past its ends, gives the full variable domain DTGVSQNPRHKITKRGQNVTFRCDPISEHNRLYWYRQTLGQGPEFLTYFQNEAQLEKSRLLSDRFSAERPKGSFSTLEIQRTEQGDSAMYLCASSWTGATEAFFGQGTRLTVV.